Listed below are T cell receptor beta chains from one sample, sequenced in a study of STAT5B mutations in CD4+ large granular lymphocyte leukemia. The protocol was immunoSEQ multiplex PCR, while the TCRdb copy is restricted to in-frame clones and leaves out a portion. This table has about 31,000 clones, 85% to 90% appearing once. The specimen sequenced was CD4+ T cells from blood buffy coats. These receptors originate from a human donor in good health. CDR3s include the opening cysteine and the closing phenylalanine or tryptophan. A D gene is named only where the DNA matches it firmly. The listing skips clone size in some rows; elsewhere it reads once, few, many or a size class.

j_call,clone_size,d_call,v_call,cdr3_length,cdr3_aa,cdr3_nt
TRBJ2-7,NA,NA,TRBV15,19,CATSNSWVVEGVISYEQYF,TGTGCCACCAGCAACTCTTGGGTAGTGGAGGGGGTAATCTCCTACGAGCAGTACTTC
TRBJ1-2,NA,TRBD1,TRBV19,16,CASKQQGASRNYGYTF,TGTGCCAGTAAGCAACAGGGGGCATCCAGGAACTATGGCTACACCTTC
TRBJ2-5,NA,TRBD1,TRBV25-1,14,CASLLQGVQETQYF,TGTGCCAGCCTTCTACAGGGGGTACAAGAGACCCAGTACTTC
TRBJ1-5,NA,NA,TRBV7-2,14,CASSLLGPNQPQHF,TGTGCCAGCAGCTTATTGGGCCCGAATCAGCCCCAGCATTTT
TRBJ2-1,NA,TRBD2,TRBV27,14,CASRGSSGSYEQFF,TGTGCCAGCAGAGGGTCTAGCGGGAGTTATGAGCAGTTCTTC
TRBJ2-5,NA,NA,TRBV7-9,15,CASSLYGTPRSRWDF,TGTGCCAGCAGCTTGTACGGGACACCCCGATCTAGATGGGACTTC
TRBJ2-1,NA,NA,TRBV4-1,15,CASSQGGLNYNEQFF,TGCGCCAGCAGCCAAGGAGGGCTCAACTACAATGAGCAGTTCTTC
TRBJ1-1,NA,NA,TRBV7-9,14,CASSLSRPSTEAFF,TGTGCCAGCAGCTTATCAAGGCCGTCTACTGAAGCTTTCTTT
TRBJ2-7,NA,TRBD1,TRBV10-3,12,CAIRDRGYEQYF,TGTGCCATCAGGGACAGGGGCTACGAGCAGTACTTC
TRBJ2-1,NA,NA,TRBV19,12,CASSIRQERLFF,TGTGCCAGTAGTATACGCCAGGAGAGGCTGTTCTTC
TRBJ2-1,NA,TRBD2,TRBV10-3,13,CAISGLAGNEQFF,TGTGCCATCAGTGGACTAGCGGGAAATGAGCAGTTCTTC
TRBJ2-7,NA,NA,TRBV7-7,14,CASSLGVGTGEQYF,TGTGCTAGCAGCTTAGGGGTAGGGACGGGAGAGCAGTACTTC
TRBJ2-7,NA,TRBD2,TRBV9,15,CASSLRGGATYEQYF,TGTGCCAGCAGCCTCCGCGGGGGGGCGACCTACGAGCAGTACTTC
TRBJ2-3,NA,TRBD2,TRBV10-1,16,CASTVNLAGGLDTQYF,TGCGCCAGCACCGTCAATCTAGCGGGAGGATTAGATACGCAGTATTTT
TRBJ2-7,NA,TRBD2,TRBV13,15,CASSLGGRATYEQYF,TGTGCCAGCAGCTTGGGAGGGAGGGCGACCTACGAGCAGTACTTC
TRBJ2-1,NA,TRBD2,TRBV6-1,17,CASSVRLAGVAYNEQFF,TGTGCCAGCAGTGTCCGACTAGCGGGAGTTGCCTACAATGAGCAGTTCTTC
TRBJ2-3,NA,TRBD1,TRBV6-1,14,CASSPGTGGYTQYF,TGTGCCAGCAGCCCCGGGACAGGGGGCTATACGCAGTATTTT
TRBJ1-1,NA,NA,TRBV28,15,CASSSSGAGNTEAFF,TGTGCCAGCAGTTCCTCTGGGGCTGGGAACACTGAAGCTTTCTTT
TRBJ2-3,NA,TRBD2,TRBV19,14,CASRSLAGTDTQYF,TGTGCCAGTAGGTCACTAGCGGGGACAGATACGCAGTATTTT
TRBJ2-7,NA,NA,TRBV6-1,15,CASRSTAVSSYEQYF,TGTGCCAGCAGATCGACGGCCGTCTCGTCCTACGAGCAGTACTTC
TRBJ1-2,NA,TRBD1,TRBV5-8,14,CASSLDGQVYGYTF,TGTGCCAGCAGCTTGGATGGACAGGTATATGGCTACACCTTC
TRBJ2-6,NA,NA,TRBV2,15,CASSGSRAGANVLTF,TGTGCCAGCAGTGGCAGTCGGGCAGGGGCCAACGTCCTGACTTTC
TRBJ2-2,NA,NA,TRBV18,15,CASSRRGSDTGELFF,TGTGCCAGCTCACGACGGGGGTCAGACACCGGGGAGCTGTTTTTT
TRBJ1-5,NA,NA,TRBV7-2,16,CASSLGFMGGNQPQHF,TGTGCCAGCAGCTTAGGGTTCATGGGGGGCAATCAGCCCCAGCATTTT
TRBJ1-4,once,TRBD1,TRBV19,16,CASSTRQGATNEKLFF,TGTGCCAGTAGTACCCGACAGGGGGCAACTAATGAAAAACTGTTTTTT
TRBJ2-1,NA,TRBD2,TRBV9,14,CASSVVGLAHEQFF,TGTGCCAGCAGCGTAGTGGGACTAGCCCATGAGCAGTTCTTC
TRBJ1-1,once,NA,TRBV19,16,CASKRGGRQVNTEAFF,TGTGCCAGTAAACGGGGGGGTCGGCAAGTGAACACTGAAGCTTTCTTT
TRBJ2-7,NA,TRBD1,TRBV12-5,15,CASGLGQGASYEQYF,TGTGCTAGTGGTTTGGGACAGGGGGCTTCCTACGAGCAGTACTTC
TRBJ2-1,NA,TRBD2,TRBV14,15,CASSRPGLAGPEQFF,TGTGCCAGCAGCCGACCGGGACTAGCGGGACCTGAGCAGTTCTTC
TRBJ2-5,NA,NA,TRBV27,14,CASSIRTNRETQYF,TGTGCCAGCAGTATCCGGACCAACCGGGAGACCCAGTACTTC
TRBJ1-2,NA,TRBD1,TRBV7-2,14,CASSLVGQDYGYTF,TGTGCCAGCAGCTTAGTAGGACAGGACTATGGCTACACCTTC
TRBJ2-6,NA,TRBD1,TRBV5-1,17,CASSRGQAYSGANVLTF,TGCGCCAGCAGCCGGGGACAGGCCTACTCTGGGGCCAACGTCCTGACTTTC
TRBJ2-3,NA,TRBD2,TRBV5-6,14,CASSETSGSDTQYF,TGTGCCAGCAGTGAGACTAGCGGGAGCGATACGCAGTATTTT
TRBJ2-7,NA,NA,TRBV10-3,15,CAISDWTDINYEQYF,TGTGCCATCAGTGATTGGACAGACATCAACTACGAGCAGTACTTC
TRBJ2-5,NA,NA,TRBV15,16,CATSRDSTAQGETQYF,TGTGCCACCAGCAGAGATTCGACAGCCCAGGGGGAGACCCAGTACTTC
TRBJ2-7,once,NA,TRBV28,17,CASSLSTGSPGRYEQYF,TGTGCCAGCAGTTTATCGACCGGGTCCCCTGGGAGGTACGAGCAGTACTTC
TRBJ2-7,once,NA,TRBV11-3,11,CASRGPYEQYF,TGTGCCAGTCGGGGGCCCTACGAGCAGTACTTC
TRBJ2-1,NA,NA,TRBV1,17,CTSSLSRTSGNDNEQFF,TGCACCAGCAGCCTTTCTAGGACTAGCGGGAATGACAATGAGCAGTTCTTC
TRBJ1-2,NA,TRBD1,TRBV7-9,12,CASSWTGNGYTF,TGTGCCAGCAGCTGGACAGGGAATGGCTACACCTTC
TRBJ1-1,NA,NA,TRBV19,14,CATGIGARRAEAFF,TGTGCCACGGGGATCGGGGCGAGGCGCGCTGAAGCTTTCTTT
TRBJ1-2,NA,NA,TRBV18,13,CASSPSGGFGYTF,TGTGCCAGCTCACCTAGCGGGGGCTTTGGCTACACCTTC
TRBJ1-6,NA,NA,TRBV5-8,15,CASSFLSPRGSPLHF,TGTGCCAGCAGCTTCTTATCCCCCCGTGGTTCACCCCTCCACTTT
TRBJ1-1,NA,NA,TRBV7-9,13,CASSFSQSTEAFF,TGTGCCAGCAGCTTTAGTCAGAGCACTGAAGCTTTCTTT
TRBJ2-3,NA,TRBD1,TRBV6-1,12,CASSEQDRDEYF,TGTGCCAGCAGTGAACAGGACAGGGATGAGTATTTT
TRBJ2-1,NA,NA,TRBV6-4,13,CASSDWNGDEQFF,TGTGCCAGCAGTGATTGGAACGGGGATGAGCAGTTCTTC
TRBJ2-1,NA,NA,TRBV5-1,13,CASAKDNYNEQFF,TGCGCCAGCGCAAAGGACAACTACAATGAGCAGTTCTTC
TRBJ2-7,NA,NA,TRBV10-2,15,CASSPQEGQSYEQYF,TGCGCCAGTTCCCCCCAAGAGGGTCAATCCTACGAGCAGTACTTC
TRBJ2-5,NA,NA,TRBV10-3,15,CAISAKLAGQETQYF,TGTGCCATCAGTGCGAAACTAGCCGGGCAAGAGACCCAGTACTTC
TRBJ2-1,NA,TRBD2,TRBV29-1,14,CSVLLAEGGNEQFF,TGCAGCGTATTACTAGCGGAGGGGGGGAATGAGCAGTTCTTC
TRBJ2-4,NA,NA,TRBV5-8,14,CASSLGLAKNIQYF,TGTGCCAGCAGCTTGGGACTAGCCAAAAACATTCAGTACTTC
TRBJ2-7,NA,TRBD2,TRBV9,15,CASSVETSGRNEQYF,TGTGCCAGCAGCGTAGAAACTAGCGGGAGAAACGAGCAGTACTTC
TRBJ1-1,NA,NA,TRBV11-2,16,CASSFRGGQLNTEAFF,TGTGCCAGCAGCTTCCGAGGAGGGCAACTGAACACTGAAGCTTTCTTT
TRBJ1-1,NA,NA,TRBV7-9,12,CASSTANTEAFF,TGTGCCAGCAGCACAGCGAACACTGAAGCTTTCTTT
TRBJ2-7,NA,NA,TRBV11-2,19,CASSPLERAGGKPNYEQYF,TGTGCCAGCAGCCCTCTAGAACGGGCTGGTGGAAAACCCAACTACGAGCAGTACTTC
TRBJ1-1,NA,NA,TRBV27,15,CASSFRPGSGTEAFF,TGTGCCAGCAGTTTTAGGCCAGGGTCCGGCACTGAAGCTTTCTTT
TRBJ2-5,NA,TRBD2,TRBV5-1,15,CASSQGLAGSETQYF,TGCGCCAGCAGCCAGGGACTAGCGGGATCTGAGACCCAGTACTTC
TRBJ2-3,NA,NA,TRBV27,11,CASSLADTQYF,TGTGCCAGCAGTTTGGCAGATACGCAGTATTTT